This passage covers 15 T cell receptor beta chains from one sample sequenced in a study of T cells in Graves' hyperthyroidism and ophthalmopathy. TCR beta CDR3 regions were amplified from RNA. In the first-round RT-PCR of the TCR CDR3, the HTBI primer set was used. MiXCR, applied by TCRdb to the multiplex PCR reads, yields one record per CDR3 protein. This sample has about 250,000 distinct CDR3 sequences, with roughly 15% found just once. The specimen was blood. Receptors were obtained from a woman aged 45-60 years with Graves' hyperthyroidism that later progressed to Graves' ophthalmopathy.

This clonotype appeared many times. The CDR3: CASSQSTGGNQPQHF. DNA for the CDR3: TGTGCCAGCAGCCAAAGTACAGGGGGCAATCAGCCCCAGCATTTT. The rearrangement links TRBV3-1 to TRBJ1-5, with 7 nucleotides matching TRBD1. With 2 bases clipped from V and 2 bases from J, the junction kept 3 bases outside the gene matches. The CDR3 extends over 15 amino acids. From germline, CDR1 is LGHDT and CDR2 YNNKEL (reference sequence).

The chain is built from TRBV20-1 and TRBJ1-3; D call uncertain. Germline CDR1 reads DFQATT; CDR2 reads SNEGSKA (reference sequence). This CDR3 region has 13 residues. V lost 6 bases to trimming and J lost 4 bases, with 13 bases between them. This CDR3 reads CSARRNVGNTIYF. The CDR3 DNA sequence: TGCAGTGCCCGTCGTAACGTCGGAAACACCATATATTTT.

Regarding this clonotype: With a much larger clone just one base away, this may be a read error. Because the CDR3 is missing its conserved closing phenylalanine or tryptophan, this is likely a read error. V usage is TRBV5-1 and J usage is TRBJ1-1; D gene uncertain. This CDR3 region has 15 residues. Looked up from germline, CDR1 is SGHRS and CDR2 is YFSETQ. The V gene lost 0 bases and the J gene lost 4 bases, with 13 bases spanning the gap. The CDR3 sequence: CASSLDWIPTTEAFL. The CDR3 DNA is TGCGCCAGCAGCTTGGATTGGATTCCGACCACTGAAGCTTTCCTT.

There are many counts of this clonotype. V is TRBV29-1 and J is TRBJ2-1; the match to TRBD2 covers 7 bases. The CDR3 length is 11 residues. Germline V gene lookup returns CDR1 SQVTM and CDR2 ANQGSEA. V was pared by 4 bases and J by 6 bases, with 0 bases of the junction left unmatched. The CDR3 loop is CSVGTSNEQFF. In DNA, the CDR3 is TGCAGCGTTGGGACTAGCAATGAGCAGTTCTTC.

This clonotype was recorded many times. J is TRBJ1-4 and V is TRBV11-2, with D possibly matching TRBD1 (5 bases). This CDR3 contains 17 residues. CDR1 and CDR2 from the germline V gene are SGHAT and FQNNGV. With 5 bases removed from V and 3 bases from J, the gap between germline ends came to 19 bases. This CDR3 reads CASSAFGRDGPNEKLFF. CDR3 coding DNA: TGTGCCAGCAGCGCCTTTGGCAGGGATGGTCCTAATGAAAAACTGTTTTTT.

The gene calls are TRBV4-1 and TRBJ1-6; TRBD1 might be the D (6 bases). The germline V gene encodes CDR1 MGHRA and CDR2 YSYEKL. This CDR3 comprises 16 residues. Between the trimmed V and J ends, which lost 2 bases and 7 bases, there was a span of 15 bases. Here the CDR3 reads CASSQYGPQGNSPLHF. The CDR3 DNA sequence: TGCGCCAGCAGCCAATACGGGCCACAGGGCAATTCACCCCTCCACTTT.

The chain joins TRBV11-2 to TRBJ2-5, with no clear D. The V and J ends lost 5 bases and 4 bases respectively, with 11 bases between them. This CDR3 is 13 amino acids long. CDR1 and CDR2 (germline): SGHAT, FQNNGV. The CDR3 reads CASSPSVGETQYF. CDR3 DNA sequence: TGTGCCAGCAGCCCCTCGGTGGGAGAGACCCAGTACTTC.

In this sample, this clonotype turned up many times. CDR3 in DNA: TGTGCCAGCAGTACCGAAACTACGCAGTATTTT. Amino acids: CASSTETTQYF. This chain uses TRBV28 with TRBJ2-3; D ambiguous. Germline V lookup: CDR1 MDHEN, CDR2 SYDVKM. V dropped 5 bases and J dropped 8 bases, with 8 bases sitting between them. CDR3 length: 11 residues.

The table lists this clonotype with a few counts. CDR3 bases: TGTGCCAGCAGCCAAGATGGGACTAGGGGCCGGGAGACCCAGTACTTC. Its translation is CASSQDGTRGRETQYF. The chain uses TRBV4-2 and TRBJ2-5, with 8 bases identical to TRBD2. Germline CDR1 is LGHNA and CDR2 is YNFKEQ. CDR3 length equals 16 residues. After removal of 0 bases from V and 5 bases from J, the junction contained 8 bases not matched to a gene.

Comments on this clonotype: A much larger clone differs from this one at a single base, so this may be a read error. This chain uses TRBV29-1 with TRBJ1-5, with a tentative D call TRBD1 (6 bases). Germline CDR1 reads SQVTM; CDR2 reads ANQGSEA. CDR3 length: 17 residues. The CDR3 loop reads CSVHDRPHPCRNQPQRF. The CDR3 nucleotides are TGCAGCGTACATGACAGGCCCCACCCTTGCCGGAATCAGCCCCAGCGTTTT.

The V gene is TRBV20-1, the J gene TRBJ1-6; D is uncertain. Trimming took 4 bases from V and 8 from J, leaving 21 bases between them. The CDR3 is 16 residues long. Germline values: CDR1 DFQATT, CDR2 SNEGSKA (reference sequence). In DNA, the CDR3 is TGCAGTGCTACCGATTTGGCCAAGCGAGATCATTCACCCCTCCACTTT. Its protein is CSATDLAKRDHSPLHF.

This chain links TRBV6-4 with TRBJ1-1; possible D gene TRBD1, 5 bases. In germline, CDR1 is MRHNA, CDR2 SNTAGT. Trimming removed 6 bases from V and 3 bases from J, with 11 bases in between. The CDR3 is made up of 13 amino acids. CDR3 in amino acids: CASRRDGYTEAFF. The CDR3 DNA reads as TGTGCCAGCAGGAGGGACGGATACACTGAAGCTTTCTTT.

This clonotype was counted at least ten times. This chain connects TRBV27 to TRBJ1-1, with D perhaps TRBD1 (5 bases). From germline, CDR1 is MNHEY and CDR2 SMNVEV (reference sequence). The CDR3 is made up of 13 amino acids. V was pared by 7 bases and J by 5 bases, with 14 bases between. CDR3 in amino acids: CASNSGTPTEAFF. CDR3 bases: TGTGCCAGCAACTCCGGGACTCCGACTGAAGCTTTCTTT.

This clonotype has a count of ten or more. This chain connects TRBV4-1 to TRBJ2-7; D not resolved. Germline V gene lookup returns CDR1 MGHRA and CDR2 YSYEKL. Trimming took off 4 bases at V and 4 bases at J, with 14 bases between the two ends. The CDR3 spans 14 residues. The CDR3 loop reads CASSPPAGEYEQYF. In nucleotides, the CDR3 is TGCGCCAGCAGCCCACCGGCAGGAGAGTACGAGCAGTACTTC.

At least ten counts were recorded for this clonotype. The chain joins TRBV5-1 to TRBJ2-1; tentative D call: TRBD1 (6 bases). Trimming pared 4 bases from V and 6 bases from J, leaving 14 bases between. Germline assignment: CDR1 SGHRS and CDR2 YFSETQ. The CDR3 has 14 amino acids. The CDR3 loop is CASSEGHSVNEQFF. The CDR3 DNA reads TGCGCCAGCAGCGAGGGACATTCTGTCAATGAGCAGTTCTTC.